A selection of T cell receptor beta chains follows, all from one sample in a study of identifying expanded T cells in peripheral blood. Only in-frame clones appear in the TCRdb table, and some are missing; sequencing was by immunoSEQ multiplex PCR. The repertoire includes about 130,000 clones, 65% to 90% of them detected once, and around 8.4% sits in the top ten. The sequenced material came from blood. These receptor sequences come from a person between 18 and 69 years old in good health. Each CDR3 is given with its conserved first and last residue. The D gene is left open where the match is weak. Part of the rows lack a size; the others show once, few, many or a class for expanded clones.

d_call j_call clone_size v_call cdr3_aa cdr3_nt
. TRBJ1-2 . TRBV7-3 CASSPQPNYGYTF TGTGCCAGCAGCCCACAGCCTAACTATGGCTACACCTTC
TRBD1 TRBJ1-3 once TRBV5-1 CASSPGTAGNTIYF TGCGCCAGCAGCCCGGGGACAGCTGGAAACACCATATATTTT
. TRBJ2-1 . TRBV9 CASSAPGVGVRYNEQFF TGTGCCAGCAGCGCCCCCGGAGTGGGGGTTCGATACAATGAGCAGTTCTTC
TRBD1 TRBJ2-1 . TRBV6-6 CASSLGQGRFF TGTGCCAGCAGCCTTGGACAGGGTCGGTTCTTC
. TRBJ2-5 . TRBV7-9 CASSTGLPGETQYF TGTGCCAGCAGCACCGGACTCCCGGGGGAGACCCAGTACTTC
TRBD1 TRBJ2-7 . TRBV18 CASSPGTAGEQYF TGTGCCAGCTCGCCCGGGACAGCAGGCGAGCAGTACTTC
. TRBJ2-7 many TRBV10-3 CAISEEGGSYEQYF TGTGCCATCAGTGAGGAGGGGGGGTCCTACGAGCAGTACTTC
TRBD2 TRBJ2-5 . TRBV29-1 CSVEAPGLAQETQYF TGCAGCGTTGAAGCCCCGGGACTAGCGCAAGAGACCCAGTACTTC
. TRBJ1-3 . TRBV2 CASSEGRVGNTIYF TGTGCCAGCAGTGAGGGTAGGGTCGGAAACACCATATATTTT
TRBD1 TRBJ2-1 . TRBV2 CASSEGQGPYNEQFF TGTGCCAGCAGTGAAGGACAGGGCCCCTACAATGAGCAGTTCTTC
TRBD1 TRBJ1-1 . TRBV5-4 CASSSRQGATEAFF TGTGCCAGCAGCTCCCGACAGGGAGCCACTGAAGCTTTCTTT
TRBD1 TRBJ1-2 . TRBV7-6 CASSLAQQTGEANYGYTF TGTGCCAGCAGCTTAGCCCAACAGACAGGGGAGGCTAACTATGGCTACACCTTC
. TRBJ1-2 . TRBV30 CAWSDPGHTF TGTGCCTGGAGTGATCCAGGGCATACCTTC
. TRBJ2-7 . TRBV29-1 CSVAWGYEQYF TGCAGCGTCGCTTGGGGCTACGAGCAGTACTTC
. TRBJ2-2 . TRBV19 CASSIDGTSYTGELFF TGTGCCAGTAGCATTGACGGGACAAGTTACACCGGGGAGCTGTTTTTT
TRBD1 TRBJ1-5 . TRBV10-3 CAISETGSQPQHF TGTGCCATCAGCGAGACAGGGTCTCAGCCCCAGCATTTT
. TRBJ1-2 . TRBV18 CASSPGGRGPNYGYTF TGTGCCAGCTCACCAGGAGGGCGGGGGCCTAACTATGGCTACACCTTC
. TRBJ1-5 . TRBV29-1 CSVSTEGQPQHF TGCAGCGTATCGACAGAGGGTCAGCCCCAGCATTTT
. TRBJ1-5 few TRBV7-9 CASSKLQEAQHF TGTGCCAGCAGCAAACTACAGGAGGCCCAGCATTTT